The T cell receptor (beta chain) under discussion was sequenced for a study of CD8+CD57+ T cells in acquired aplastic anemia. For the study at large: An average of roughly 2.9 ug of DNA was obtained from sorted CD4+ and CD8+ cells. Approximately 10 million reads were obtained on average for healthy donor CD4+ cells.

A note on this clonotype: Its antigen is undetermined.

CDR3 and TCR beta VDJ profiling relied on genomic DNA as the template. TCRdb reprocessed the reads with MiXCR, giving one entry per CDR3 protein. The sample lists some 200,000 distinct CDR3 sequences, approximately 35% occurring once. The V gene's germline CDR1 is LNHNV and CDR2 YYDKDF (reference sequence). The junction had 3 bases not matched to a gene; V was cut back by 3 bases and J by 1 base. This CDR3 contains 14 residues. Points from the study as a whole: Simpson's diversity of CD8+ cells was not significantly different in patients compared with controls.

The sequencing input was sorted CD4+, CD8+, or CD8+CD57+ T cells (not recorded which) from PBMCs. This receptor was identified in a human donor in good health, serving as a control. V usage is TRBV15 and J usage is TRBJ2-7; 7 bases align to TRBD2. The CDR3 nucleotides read TGTGCCACCAGCAGCGAGGGACTATCCTACGAGCAGTACTTC. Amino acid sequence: CATSSEGLSYEQYF.